The T cell receptor (beta chain) described here comes from a study of cytomegalovirus exposure and HLA in healthy donors (dated 2017 in TCRdb). Regarding the study in general: An earlier analysis of several hundred of the donors reported around 280 Gb of sequence data and 117 million unique TCR beta sequences obtained from about 179 million T cells. About 280 gigabases of sequencing data and around 80 million unique TCR sequences made up an early release that covered some 640 HLA-typed donors. Among the approximately 430 genotyped donors, about 83% belonged to the genetic ancestry cluster associated with self-reported Caucasian donors. The aim of the study was to test whether cataloging public T cell receptors could identify signatures of past pathogen exposure. The study profiled the T cell repertoires of 500 to 800 subjects by immunosequencing and related them to cytomegalovirus serostatus. A separate validation cohort of over 95 different subjects was used in addition to the roughly 640-subject first cohort. The study combined high-throughput TCR immunosequencing, statistical association of individual TCRs with disease status, and machine learning to predict cytomegalovirus infection status. A later analysis re-analyzed previously published TCR beta repertoires from roughly 630 donors and added high-resolution HLA genotyping to study TCR occurrence patterns. Rather than using new phenotypic data, the later analysis identified candidate immune exposures from TCR beta sequences and from how often those sequences occurred across donors. In an earlier analysis of more than 550 of the donors, high-throughput TCR beta sequencing was used to judge whether each TCR beta V gene segment behaved as functional or pseudogenic. Donor age, sex, ethnicity and CMV serostatus were collected together with the repertoire data. In a later genetic analysis, genome-wide SNP genotypes for about 65% of the roughly 670 donors were used, and that subset was treated as a discovery cohort. Every repertoire in the discovery cohort had been generated on one and the same sequencing platform. Both class I and class II loci were covered by HLA typing, at four-digit resolution. Typing coverage differed by locus: A, B, C, DRB1 and DQB1 were typed in about 620-630 donors, DQA1 in about 500, DPA1 in 600 to 610, and DPB1 in 400 to 480. Roughly 5 DR-DQ haplotypes were handled as single units for association and clustering, since linkage in the cohort was strong. Among about 400 genotyped donors of the cohort, an average of around 240,000 unique TCR beta nucleotide sequences was sequenced per donor, of which about 18% were non-productive. Overall study results and their limits: According to the authors, the approach could potentially be generalized to other disease states and immunological phenotypes. A later genetic analysis associated a missense DCLRE1C variant with V-gene and J-gene trimming of TCR beta chains, and an independent cohort replicated the association. The classifier was reported to diagnose cytomegalovirus status with high specificity and sensitivity in both the original cohort and the validation cohort. According to a later analysis, most CMV-associated TCR beta chains appeared to be HLA-restricted, and the HLA associations seemed to be driven largely by CMV exposure. A further reported finding was that TCR beta sequences accurately predicted the HLA-A and HLA-B alleles for most subjects in the first cohort. Across donors, most TCR sequences were observed very rarely, whereas some public TCRs were present in many individuals. In this cohort, only TCR beta chains were sequenced, and detectable features were limited by the absence of alpha or paired-chain data. The study listed 150 to 200 TCR beta chains as associated with cytomegalovirus. When HLA alleles, especially DR and DQ, strongly co-occurred, TCR associations were difficult to assign to individual alleles. In vitro tests confirmed that a few of the cytomegalovirus-associated TCR beta chains recognize cytomegalovirus antigens. A group of highly shared sequence variants was considered likely to be a technical artifact of the sequencing pipeline. Linkage disequilibrium might explain the correlated functional status among segregating V segments, but an unknown experimental factor could not be ruled out. Compared with equally common non-associated chains, HLA-associated TCR beta chains in a later analysis were more clonally expanded and had lower generation probabilities. Presence/absence analyses assumed roughly uniform sequencing depth across donors, an assumption that may not hold. According to a later analysis, TCR association rates differed among HLA loci, with DRB1 alleles showing the most associated TCRs and HLA-C alleles showing the fewest. Because HLA typing was unavailable for some donors at each locus, only the typed subset was used in association tests. CMV serostatus was the only immune exposure information available for the cohort. At a false discovery rate of 0.05, a later analysis linked some 17,000 TCR beta sequences to specific HLA alleles. In a later genetic analysis, fewer N-insertions in productive TCRs were reported among donors in an Asian-associated ancestry cluster than the 666-donor mean. According to a later analysis, parvovirus B19, influenza, CMV and Epstein-Barr virus appeared linked to several top co-occurrence clusters. In an earlier analysis of several hundred of the donors, most TCR beta V segments were observed in productive rearrangements about 90% or about 30% of the time, broadly matching IMGT annotations. Because counts were too low, roughly 17 rarely observed V segments, including chromosome 9 orphons, were left out of the earlier analysis of roughly 600 of the donors.

This clone was counted a single time. This receptor's antigen is unknown. No base quality information exists; no much larger clone differs at one position. Libraries came from the immunoSEQ multiplex PCR assay. A mixture of 60 forward primers for TCR Vbeta segments and 13 reverse primers for TCR Jbeta segments was used in the multiplex PCR. The CDR3 region of rearranged TCR beta genes was amplified from genomic DNA with a multiplex PCR assay. Amplified TCR beta libraries were sequenced as 87-base-pair reads on the Illumina HiSeq System. The authors processed their data as follows. A later analysis counted tens of millions of unique TCR beta chains across the 666 repertoires, and roughly 11 million of these chains were shared by at least two donors. Raw reads were error-corrected and collapsed into unique sequences by a nearest-neighbor algorithm in which closely related sequences were merged to remove PCR and sequencing errors. To assign V, D and J gene segments, CDR3 sequences were aligned to IMGT reference sequences. For a sequence to be retained, a match of at least six nucleotides was required to both a V gene segment and a J gene segment. A rearrangement counted as productive if the CDR3 had no stop codons and remained in frame with V and J, and every other rearrangement counted as non-productive. Following IMGT convention, CDR3 was defined as the stretch from the second conserved V-encoded cysteine up to the conserved J-encoded phenylalanine. Sequences without an unambiguous match to a single V gene segment were excluded from the earlier analysis of several hundred of the donors. In an earlier analysis of approximately 500 of the donors, a V segment was called functional when productive rearrangements were above 56.7%, and segregating when the standard deviation between donors exceeded 5%. To diagnose cytomegalovirus status from the catalog of TCR beta chain sequences, a statistical classification framework was built. V and J gene assignment, in a later analysis, came from comparing TCR nucleotide sequences with IMGT/GENE-DB human TR gene sequences. In a later analysis, CDR3 sequences and most-parsimonious VDJ recombination scenarios were assigned using the TCRdist pipeline. In a later analysis, every TCR beta chain was defined by the combination of its CDR3 amino acid sequence and its V-gene family, and reads without a unique V-gene family were dropped. As a way to deal with suspected cross-contamination and a sequencing artifact, a later analysis dropped under 600 nucleotide sequences that were highly shared and had low generation probability. For each public chain, a later analysis derived a clonal expansion index from normalized ranks of inferred template counts within each repertoire. In a later analysis, generation probabilities were computed with a VDJ recombination model fitted to out-of-frame rearrangements, and the resulting probabilities were checked against IGoR. A later analysis scored TCR-TCR, TCR-HLA and TCR-CMV co-occurrence with hypergeometric tests, applying a repertoire-size bias correction to TCR pairs. In a later analysis, false discovery rates were estimated by permuting HLA or CMV assignments 20 times. In a later analysis, co-occurring TCRs were grouped using DBSCAN, with TCRdist sequence similarity added in when clustering inside HLA-allele-positive subsets. For co-occurrence clustering, repertoires with fewer than 30,000 or more than 120,000 public chains were excluded, along with five repertoires with anomalous nucleotide sharing. TCRdb limited this immuneACCESS table to in-frame rearrangements with V and J called. A share of clones is missing; checked studies link under half to unresolved V genes, and the rest is unexplained. Clone size and V and J calls were adopted from that table, with D and trimming inferred from the DNA. The sample table shows about 190,000 clones, and about 85% are seen once. The ten most abundant clones make up more than 1.5% of the sample.

In total, over 600 healthy bone marrow donors made up the cohort. All cohort members were sampled while nominally healthy, although unrecorded immune exposures were likely present. The donor was CMV seronegative and belonged to the group of 320 or so seronegative cohort members. A peripheral blood sample was provided by each donor, and peripheral blood mononuclear cells were used for TCR beta sequencing. Genomic DNA was extracted from the blood cell samples with the Qiagen DNeasy Blood Extraction Kit. This receptor was taken from a woman between 50 and 59 years old in good health and CMV-seronegative. Sequenced sample: PBMCs.

Read as DNA, the sequence is TGTGCCAGCAGCTTGCACACGACAGGGGGAAGTTCACCCCTCCACTTT. This gives the protein CASSLHTTGGSSPLHF. The V and J genes are TRBV7-2 and TRBJ1-6; 9 nucleotides in the junction match TRBD1. The CDR3 contains 16 residues, cysteine and phenylalanine counted. Only the CDR3 region is kept as DNA, spanning 48 bases read in frame from base 1. V loses 3 bases at its end and J loses 9 bases; junction bases beyond the gene matches: 9. CDR1 is given as SGHTA and CDR2 as FQGNSA, both from the germline V gene.